The sample holds many counts of the clone carrying this T cell receptor (beta chain). Its antigen is not known. The record originates from a study of human T cells and chemical hapten exposure. Study-wide background: There were per-sample TCR yield variations, arising mainly from small pooled library volume differences. Study findings and constraints: TCRs whose frequency exceeded 1 in 1000 remained the same following DPC sensitization.

In the library, unique molecular identifiers were attached to individual cDNA molecules. Methods used by the authors: The number of TCRs in each sample had a median of about 96,000 and spanned roughly 20,000 to 750,000. In TCRdb, the 5' RACE reads were re-called with MiXCR into one record per CDR3 protein. TCRdb's processing, not the study's, gives the V and J calls here. The sample holds 65,000 to 95,000 distinct CDR3 sequences, roughly 7.7% seen once. Unfractionated whole blood was the source from which total RNA was extracted. This CDR3 has 14 amino acids. Per germline, CDR1 SQVTM and CDR2 ANQGSEA. Trimming stripped 4 bases from V and 0 bases from J, with 13 bases between.

The clonotype originates from a male donor in good health. The V gene is TRBV29-1, the J gene TRBJ2-7, with D possibly matching TRBD2 (5 bases). The CDR3 loop is CSVGGPDSSYEQYF. CDR3 sequence (DNA): TGCAGCGTTGGAGGGCCCGATAGCTCCTACGAGCAGTACTTC.